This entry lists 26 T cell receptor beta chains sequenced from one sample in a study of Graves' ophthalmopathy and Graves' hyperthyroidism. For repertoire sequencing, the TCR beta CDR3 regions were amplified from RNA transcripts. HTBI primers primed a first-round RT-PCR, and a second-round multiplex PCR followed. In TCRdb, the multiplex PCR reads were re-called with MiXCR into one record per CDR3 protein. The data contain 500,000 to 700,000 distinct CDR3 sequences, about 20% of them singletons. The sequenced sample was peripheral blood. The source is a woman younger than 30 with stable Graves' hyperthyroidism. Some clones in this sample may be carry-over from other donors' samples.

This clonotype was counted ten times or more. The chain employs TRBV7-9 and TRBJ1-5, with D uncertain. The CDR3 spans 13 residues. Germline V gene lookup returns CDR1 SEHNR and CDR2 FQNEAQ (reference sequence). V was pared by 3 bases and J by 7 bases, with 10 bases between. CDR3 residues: CASSFSADQPQHF. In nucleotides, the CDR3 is TGTGCCAGCAGCTTTAGTGCCGACCAGCCCCAGCATTTT.

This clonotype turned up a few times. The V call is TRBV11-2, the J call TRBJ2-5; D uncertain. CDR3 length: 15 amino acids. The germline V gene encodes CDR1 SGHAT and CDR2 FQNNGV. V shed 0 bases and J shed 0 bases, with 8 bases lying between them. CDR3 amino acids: CASSLDPGDQETQYF. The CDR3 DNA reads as TGTGCCAGCAGCTTAGATCCCGGCGACCAAGAGACCCAGTACTTC.

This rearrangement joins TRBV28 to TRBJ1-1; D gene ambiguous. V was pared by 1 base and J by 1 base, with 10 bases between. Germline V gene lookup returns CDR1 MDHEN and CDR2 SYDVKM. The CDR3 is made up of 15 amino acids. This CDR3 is CASSLSATQNTEAFF. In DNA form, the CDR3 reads TGTGCCAGCAGTTTATCTGCCACCCAGAACACTGAAGCTTTCTTT.

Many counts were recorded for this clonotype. CDR3 DNA sequence: TGTGCCAGCAGTGAGGTTCTAGCGGGGGGCCTCGAATACGAGCAGTACTTC. This codes for CASSEVLAGGLEYEQYF. The V call is TRBV2, the J call TRBJ2-7; 11 bases align to TRBD2. V lost 3 bases to trimming and J lost 4 bases; unmatched junction nucleotides: 11. Germline CDR1 and CDR2: SNHLY and FYNNEI. There are 17 residues in the CDR3.

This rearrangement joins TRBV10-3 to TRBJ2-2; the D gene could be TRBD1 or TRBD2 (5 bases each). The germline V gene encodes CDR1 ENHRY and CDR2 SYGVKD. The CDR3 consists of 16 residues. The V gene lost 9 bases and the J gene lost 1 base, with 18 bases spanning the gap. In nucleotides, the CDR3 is TGTGCCATGAGCCCAGGGACGGATCTGAACACCGGGGAGCTGTTTTTT. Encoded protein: CAMSPGTDLNTGELFF.

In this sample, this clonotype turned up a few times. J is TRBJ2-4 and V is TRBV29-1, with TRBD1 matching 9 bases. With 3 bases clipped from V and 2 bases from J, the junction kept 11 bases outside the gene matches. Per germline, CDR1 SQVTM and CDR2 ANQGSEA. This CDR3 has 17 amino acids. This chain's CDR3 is CSVEVLGQGFTKNIQYF. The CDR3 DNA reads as TGCAGCGTTGAGGTCTTGGGACAGGGCTTTACCAAAAACATTCAGTACTTC.

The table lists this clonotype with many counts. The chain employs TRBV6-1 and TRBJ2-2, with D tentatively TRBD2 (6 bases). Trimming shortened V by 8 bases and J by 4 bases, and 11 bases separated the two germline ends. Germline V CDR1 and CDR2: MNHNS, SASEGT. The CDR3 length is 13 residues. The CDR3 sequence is CASADGSTGELFF. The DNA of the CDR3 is TGTGCCAGCGCCGACGGGAGCACCGGGGAGCTGTTTTTT.

The CDR3 loop is CASSLSGRAGYEQYF. The CDR3 bases are TGTGCCAGCAGTCTTAGCGGGAGGGCTGGATACGAGCAGTACTTC. The V call is TRBV6-1, the J call TRBJ2-7; 11 bases match TRBD2. CDR1 and CDR2 from the germline V gene are MNHNS and SASEGT. With 5 bases clipped from V and 4 bases from J, the junction kept 7 bases outside the gene matches. The CDR3 loop spans 15 amino acids.

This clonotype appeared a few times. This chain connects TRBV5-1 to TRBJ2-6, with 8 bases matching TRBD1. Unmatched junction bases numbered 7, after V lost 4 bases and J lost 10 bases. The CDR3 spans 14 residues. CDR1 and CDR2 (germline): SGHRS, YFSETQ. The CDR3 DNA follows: TGCGCCAGCAGCGCAACAGGGGGAGGTAACGTCCTGACTTTC. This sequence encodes CASSATGGGNVLTF.

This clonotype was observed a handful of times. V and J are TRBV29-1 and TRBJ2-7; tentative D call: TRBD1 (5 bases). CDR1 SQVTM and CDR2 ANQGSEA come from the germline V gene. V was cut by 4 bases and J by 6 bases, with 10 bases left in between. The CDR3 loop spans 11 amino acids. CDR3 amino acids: CSVVGDGEQYF. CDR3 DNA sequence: TGCAGCGTTGTAGGGGATGGCGAGCAGTACTTC.

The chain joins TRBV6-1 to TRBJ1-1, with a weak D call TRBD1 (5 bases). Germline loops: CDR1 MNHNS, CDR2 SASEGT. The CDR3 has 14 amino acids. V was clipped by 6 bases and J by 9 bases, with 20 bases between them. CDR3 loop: CASRRLGGEKKAFF. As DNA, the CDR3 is TGTGCCAGCAGGAGACTGGGAGGGGAAAAAAAAGCTTTCTTT.

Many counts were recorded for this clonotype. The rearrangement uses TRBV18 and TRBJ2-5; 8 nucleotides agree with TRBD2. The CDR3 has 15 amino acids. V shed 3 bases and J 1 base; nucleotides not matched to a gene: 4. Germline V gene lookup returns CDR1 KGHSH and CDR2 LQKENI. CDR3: CASSPSGGGQETQYF. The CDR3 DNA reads TGTGCCAGCTCACCCTCCGGGGGGGGCCAAGAGACCCAGTACTTC.

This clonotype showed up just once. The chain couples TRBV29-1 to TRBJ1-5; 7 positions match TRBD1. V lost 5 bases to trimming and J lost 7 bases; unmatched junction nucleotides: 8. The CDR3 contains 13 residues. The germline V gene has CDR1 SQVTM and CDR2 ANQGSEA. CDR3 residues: CSVSGQREQPQHF. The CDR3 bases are TGCAGCGTTTCGGGACAGCGGGAACAGCCCCAGCATTTT.

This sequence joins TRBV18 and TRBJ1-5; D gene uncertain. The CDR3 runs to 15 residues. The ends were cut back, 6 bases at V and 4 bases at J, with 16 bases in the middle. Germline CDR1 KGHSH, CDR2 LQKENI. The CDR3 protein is CASSDLWAGNQPQHF. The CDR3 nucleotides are TGTGCCAGCTCCGACCTCTGGGCTGGGAATCAGCCCCAGCATTTT.

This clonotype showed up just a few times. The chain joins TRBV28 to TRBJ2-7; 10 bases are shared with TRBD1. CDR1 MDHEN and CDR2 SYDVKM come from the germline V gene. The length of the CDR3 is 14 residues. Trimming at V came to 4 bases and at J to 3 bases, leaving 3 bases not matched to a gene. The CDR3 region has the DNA TGTGCCAGCAGTTGGACAGGGGGGAGCTACGAGCAGTACTTC. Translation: CASSWTGGSYEQYF.

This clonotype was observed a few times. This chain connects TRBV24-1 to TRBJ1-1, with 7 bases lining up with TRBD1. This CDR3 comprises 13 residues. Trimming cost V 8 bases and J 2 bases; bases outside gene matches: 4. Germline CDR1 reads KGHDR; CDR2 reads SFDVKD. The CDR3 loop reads CATTGTDNTEAFF. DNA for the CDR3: TGTGCCACCACCGGGACAGATAACACTGAAGCTTTCTTT.

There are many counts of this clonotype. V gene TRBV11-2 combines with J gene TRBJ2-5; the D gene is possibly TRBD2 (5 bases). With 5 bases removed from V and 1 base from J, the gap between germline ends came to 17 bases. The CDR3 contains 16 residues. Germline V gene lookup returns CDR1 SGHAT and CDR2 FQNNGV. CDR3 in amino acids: CASSAVSQRSQETQYF. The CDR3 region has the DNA TGTGCCAGCAGCGCCGTATCCCAGCGGTCCCAAGAGACCCAGTACTTC.

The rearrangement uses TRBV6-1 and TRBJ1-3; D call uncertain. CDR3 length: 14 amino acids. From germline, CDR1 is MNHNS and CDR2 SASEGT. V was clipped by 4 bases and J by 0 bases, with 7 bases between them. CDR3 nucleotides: TGTGCCAGCAGTGCGGGGATCTCTGGAAACACCATATATTTT. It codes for CASSAGISGNTIYF.

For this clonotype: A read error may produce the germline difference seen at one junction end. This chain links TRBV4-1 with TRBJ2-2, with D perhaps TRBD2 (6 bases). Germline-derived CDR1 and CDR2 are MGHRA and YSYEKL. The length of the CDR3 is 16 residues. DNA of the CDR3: TGCGCCAGCAGCGACGGTGGACGGGGGAACACCGGGGAGCTGTTGTTT. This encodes CASSDGGRGNTGELLF.

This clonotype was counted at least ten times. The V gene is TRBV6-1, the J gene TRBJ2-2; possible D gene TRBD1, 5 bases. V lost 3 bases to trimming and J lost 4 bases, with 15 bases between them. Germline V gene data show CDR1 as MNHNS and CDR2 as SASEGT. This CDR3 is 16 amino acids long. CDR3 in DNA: TGTGCCAGCAGTGACGGACGCGCAAGGGGCACCGGGGAGCTGTTTTTT. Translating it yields CASSDGRARGTGELFF.

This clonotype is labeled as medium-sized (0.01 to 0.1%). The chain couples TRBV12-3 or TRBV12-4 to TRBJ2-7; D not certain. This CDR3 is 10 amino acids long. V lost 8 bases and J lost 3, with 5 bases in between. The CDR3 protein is CASGSYEQYF. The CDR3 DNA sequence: TGTGCCAGCGGAAGCTACGAGCAGTACTTC.

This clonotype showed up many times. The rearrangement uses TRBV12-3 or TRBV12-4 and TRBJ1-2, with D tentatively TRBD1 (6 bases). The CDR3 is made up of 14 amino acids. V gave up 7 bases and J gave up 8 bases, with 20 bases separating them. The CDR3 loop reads CASNRGGGAHGYTF. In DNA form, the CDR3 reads TGTGCCAGCAACCGGGGCGGGGGCGCGCACGGCTACACCTTC.

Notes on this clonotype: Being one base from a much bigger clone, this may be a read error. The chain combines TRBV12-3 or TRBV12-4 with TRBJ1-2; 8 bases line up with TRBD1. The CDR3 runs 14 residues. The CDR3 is CASSPGQGNFGCTF. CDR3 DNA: TGTGCCAGCAGTCCAGGACAGGGAAACTTTGGCTGCACCTTC.

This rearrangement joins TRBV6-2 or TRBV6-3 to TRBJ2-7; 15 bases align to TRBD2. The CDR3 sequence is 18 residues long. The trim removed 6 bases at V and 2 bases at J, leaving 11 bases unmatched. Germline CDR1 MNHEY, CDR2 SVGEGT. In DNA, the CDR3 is TGTGCCAGCAGCTATGCGGGACTAGCGGGGGGCAACGCCTACGAGCAGTACTTC. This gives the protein CASSYAGLAGGNAYEQYF.

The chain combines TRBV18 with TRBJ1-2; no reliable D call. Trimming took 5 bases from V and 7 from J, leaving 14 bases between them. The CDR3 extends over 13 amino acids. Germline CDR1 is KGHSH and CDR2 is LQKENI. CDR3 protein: CASSSRERGGYTF. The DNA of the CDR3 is TGTGCCAGCTCATCTCGTGAGCGAGGTGGCTACACCTTC.

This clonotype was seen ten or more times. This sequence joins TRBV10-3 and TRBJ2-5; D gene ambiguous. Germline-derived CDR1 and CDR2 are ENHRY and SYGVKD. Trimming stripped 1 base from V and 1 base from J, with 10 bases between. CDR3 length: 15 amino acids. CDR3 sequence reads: CAISELIVGQETQYF. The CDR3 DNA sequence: TGTGCCATCAGTGAGTTGATAGTTGGCCAAGAGACCCAGTACTTC.